Below, 29 T cell receptor beta chains from the same sample are listed, as sequenced in a study of blood T cells in healthy people across ages. Through a sample-barcoded 5' primer and a J-beta primer mix, a second PCR was run for 7 to 11 cycles. Using its own MiXCR run on the 5' RACE reads, TCRdb lists one record per CDR3 protein. This sample has over a million distinct CDR3 sequences, with 40% to 45% found just once. The sequencing sample was made of blood. The receptors here all came from a woman aged 55-70 years in good health.

The V call is TRBV20-1, the J call TRBJ2-5; TRBD1 matches 11 bases. The V gene end was trimmed by 5 bases and the J gene end by 1 base; junction bases not matched to a gene: 9. The CDR3 consists of 16 residues. Germline loops: CDR1 DFQATT, CDR2 SNEGSKA (reference sequence). The CDR3 sequence is CSAFPPGTGGQETQYF. The CDR3 DNA is TGCAGTGCTTTCCCACCCGGGACAGGGGGCCAAGAGACCCAGTACTTC.

The sample holds many counts of this clonotype. Here the CDR3 reads CASSSGSYEQYF. DNA for the CDR3: TGTGCCAGCAGTTCCGGCTCCTACGAGCAGTACTTC. The chain carries TRBV27 and TRBJ2-7; no clear D gene. Between the trimmed V and J ends, which lost 4 bases and 0 bases, there was a span of 4 bases. The CDR3 is 12 amino acids. Germline CDR1 MNHEY, CDR2 SMNVEV (reference sequence).

V gene TRBV20-1 combines with J gene TRBJ2-7, with TRBD1 identical over 8 bases. CDR3 length: 14 amino acids. Germline V gene sequence: CDR1 DFQATT, CDR2 SNEGSKA (reference sequence). Trimming cost V 3 bases and J 6 bases; bases outside gene matches: 10. CDR3 DNA sequence: TGCAGTGCTAGGGCCGGGGCAGGGGGCGTCGAGCAGTACTTC. This codes for CSARAGAGGVEQYF.

The CDR3 bases are TGTGCCAGCAGACGGGCAGGGGGCGGAGAGACCCAGTACTTC. It encodes CASRRAGGGETQYF. The rearrangement links TRBV13 to TRBJ2-5; 8 positions match TRBD1. V lost 6 bases, J lost 4 bases, and 7 bases stayed unmatched. Germline V lookup: CDR1 PRHDT, CDR2 FYEKMQ (reference sequence). This CDR3 has 14 amino acids.

The J gene is TRBJ2-1, the V gene TRBV15; 10 bases agree with TRBD2. Trimming cost V 3 bases and J 1 base; bases outside gene matches: 18. The CDR3 extends over 21 amino acids. CDR1 and CDR2 from the germline V gene are LNHNV and YYDKDF (reference sequence). The chain's CDR3 is CATSSLASGSFVVRSYNEQFF. In DNA form, the CDR3 reads TGTGCCACCAGCAGTTTGGCTAGCGGGAGTTTTGTTGTGAGATCCTACAATGAGCAGTTCTTC.

The count of this clonotype is one. The genes are TRBV7-9 and TRBJ1-4; no firm D call. The germline V gene has CDR1 SEHNR and CDR2 FQNEAQ (reference sequence). The CDR3 runs 15 residues. The V end lost 1 base, the J end lost 5 bases, and 11 bases lay between the germline ends. DNA for the CDR3: TGTGCCAGCAGCTTAGTCTCCGGCCGAAATGAAAAACTGTTTTTT. Amino acids: CASSLVSGRNEKLFF. The entire variable domain, with the rest obtained from reference TRBV7-9 and TRBJ1-4, is as follows: DTGVSQNPRHKITKRGQNVTFRCDPISEHNRLYWYRQTLGQGPEFLTYFQNEAQLEKSRLLSDRFSAERPKGSFSTLEIQRTEQGDSAMYLCASSLVSGRNEKLFFGSGTQLSVL.

This rearrangement joins TRBV7-9 to TRBJ2-1; D call uncertain. The J call may be incorrect, as the DNA end agrees better with TRBJ2-7. CDR3 size: 15 residues. Germline V gene lookup returns CDR1 SEHNR and CDR2 FQNEAQ (reference sequence). The CDR3 coding sequence is TGTGCCAGCAGCTTAGACGGTAGATCCTACAATGAGCAGTACTTC. Encoded protein: CASSLDGRSYNEQYF.

This clonotype has only a few counts. The chain joins TRBV10-2 to TRBJ1-2; no definite D call. The germline CDR1 and CDR2 sequences are WSHSY and SAAADI. The length of the CDR3 is 13 residues. With 0 bases removed from V and 7 bases from J, the gap between germline ends came to 9 bases. The CDR3 region has the DNA TGCGCCAGCAGTGAGTCCGCGCGGGTTGGCTACACCTTC. As protein: CASSESARVGYTF.

The rearrangement joins TRBV6-1 to TRBJ1-5; weak D call: TRBD1 (6 bases). CDR3 length equals 15 residues. CDR1 MNHNS and CDR2 SASEGT come from the germline V gene. Trimming removed 6 bases at V and 6 bases at J, with 18 bases between. This CDR3 reads CASRSNTGYGQPQHF. The CDR3 DNA follows: TGTGCCAGCAGGTCAAATACAGGGTACGGTCAGCCCCAGCATTTT.

This chain uses TRBV7-9 with TRBJ2-3; D may be TRBD2 (6 bases). Deletions cut 2 bases from V and 0 bases from J, with 12 bases between. CDR3 size: 16 residues. Per the germline V gene, CDR1 is SEHNR and CDR2 is FQNEAQ (reference sequence). This CDR3 is CASSLKAGTSTDTQYF. In DNA form, the CDR3 reads TGTGCCAGCAGCTTAAAGGCCGGGACTAGCACAGATACGCAGTATTTT.

In its sample, this clonotype was seen a few times. This chain connects TRBV2 to TRBJ2-4; 7 bases line up with TRBD2. In germline, CDR1 is SNHLY, CDR2 FYNNEI. The CDR3 is made up of 14 amino acids. Unmatched junction bases numbered 12, after V lost 11 bases and J lost 5 bases. CDR3 in amino acids: CAGTRLAVENIQYF. CDR3 nucleotides: TGTGCCGGGACCCGGCTAGCGGTCGAAAACATTCAGTACTTC.

The V call is TRBV11-1, the J call TRBJ2-4; 8 bases align to TRBD1. The tail of the sequence fits TRBJ2-7 better, so the J call may be wrong. Per the germline V gene, CDR1 is SGHAT and CDR2 is FQDESV (reference sequence). This CDR3 has 15 amino acids. The CDR3 loop reads CASSLARGGTGEQYF. DNA for the CDR3: TGTGCCAGCAGCTTAGCGCGCGGCGGGACAGGCGAGCAGTACTTC.

This clonotype has a handful of counts. The rearrangement links TRBV3-1 to TRBJ2-1; the match to TRBD2 covers 7 bases. Trimming removed 0 bases from V and 8 bases from J; junction bases left unmatched: 13. This CDR3 spans 17 amino acids. Germline assignment: CDR1 LGHDT and CDR2 YNNKEL (reference sequence). CDR3 protein: CASSQDGSREGRHEQFF. DNA for the CDR3: TGTGCCAGCAGCCAAGATGGTTCCAGGGAGGGCCGCCATGAGCAGTTCTTC.

This clonotype came up a few times. This chain connects TRBV5-1 to TRBJ2-7; no firm D call. Trimming removed 0 bases at V and 3 bases at J, with 13 bases between. The CDR3 covers 15 residues. Germline CDR1 SGHRS, CDR2 YFSETQ. The DNA for the CDR3 is TGCGCCAGCAGCTTGGGGGCCAGAGATTACTACGAGCAGTACTTC. It translates to CASSLGARDYYEQYF.

There are a few counts of this clonotype. The J gene is TRBJ2-1, the V gene TRBV11-2, with D perhaps TRBD1 (5 bases). The V and J ends lost 0 bases and 9 bases respectively, with 9 bases between them. CDR1 SGHAT and CDR2 FQNNGV come from the germline V gene. This CDR3 is 13 amino acids long. Written as DNA, the CDR3 is TGTGCCAGCAGCTTAGAAAGGGGAAGTGAGCAGTTCTTC. Its protein product is CASSLERGSEQFF.

V is TRBV12-3 or TRBV12-4 and J is TRBJ2-5, with 14 positions matching TRBD2. The trim removed 2 bases at V and 2 bases at J, leaving 19 bases unmatched. This CDR3 region has 22 residues. The DNA for the CDR3 is TGTGCCAGCAGTTTAAAGAAGGGGACTAGCGGGAGCGTCATTGCGTGGCAAGAGACCCAGTACTTC. It yields the protein CASSLKKGTSGSVIAWQETQYF.

This chain uses TRBV29-1 with TRBJ1-5; D remains unclear. Germline assignment: CDR1 SQVTM and CDR2 ANQGSEA. Deletions cut 4 bases from V and 2 bases from J, with 6 bases between. CDR3 length equals 12 residues. The CDR3 nucleotides read TGCAGCGTTGCGCAGGGCAATCAGCCCCAGCATTTT. Protein sequence: CSVAQGNQPQHF.

This rearrangement joins TRBV5-1 to TRBJ2-6; 7 nucleotides line up with TRBD2. J lost 0 bases, V lost 1 base, and 4 bases had no gene match. The germline CDR1 and CDR2 sequences are SGHRS and YFSETQ. The CDR3 spans 17 residues. CDR3 sequence (DNA): TGCGCCAGCAGCTTGTTTGGGGGGGGCTCTGGGGCCAACGTCCTGACTTTC. This translates into CASSLFGGGSGANVLTF.

This clonotype has a handful of counts. This chain links TRBV20-1 with TRBJ2-7; the match to TRBD2 covers 14 bases. V shed 2 bases and J 5 bases; nucleotides not matched to a gene: 11. Looked up from germline, CDR1 is DFQATT and CDR2 is SNEGSKA (reference sequence). The CDR3 is made up of 17 amino acids. CDR3 sequence (DNA): TGCAGTGCTAGAAGAAGGACTAGCGGGAGGATTACAGACGAGCAGTACTTC. The encoded protein is CSARRRTSGRITDEQYF.

In this sample, this clonotype turned up a few times. The chain combines TRBV12-3 or TRBV12-4 with TRBJ2-7; 9 nucleotides agree with TRBD1. Germline trimming cut 3 bases from V and 5 bases from J; bases unmatched to any gene: 11. This CDR3 spans 16 amino acids. CDR3: CASSFTGGAVSHEQYF. In DNA form, the CDR3 reads TGTGCCAGCAGTTTTACAGGGGGCGCCGTTAGCCACGAGCAGTACTTC.

This sequence joins TRBV7-9 and TRBJ1-5; D remains ambiguous. V was shortened by 1 base and J by 0 bases, with 10 bases between the two germline ends. Germline V lookup: CDR1 SEHNR, CDR2 FQNEAQ (reference sequence). The CDR3 extends over 16 amino acids. In DNA, the CDR3 is TGTGCCAGCAGCTTAGGGGCGGGAGATAGCAATCAGCCCCAGCATTTT. It translates to CASSLGAGDSNQPQHF.

Only a few counts were recorded for this clonotype. The chain carries TRBV27 and TRBJ2-3; 11 bases are a match to TRBD2. Unmatched junction bases numbered 5, after V lost 5 bases and J lost 4 bases. The germline V gene has CDR1 MNHEY and CDR2 SMNVEV (reference sequence). The CDR3 has 15 residues. CDR3 nucleotide sequence: TGTGCCAGCAGTCTAGCGGGAGGACATGCAGATACGCAGTATTTT. Encoded protein: CASSLAGGHADTQYF.

V usage is TRBV3-1 and J usage is TRBJ1-2, with unresolved D. Germline-derived CDR1 and CDR2 are LGHDT and YNNKEL (reference sequence). Trimming stripped 4 bases from V and 4 bases from J, with 10 bases between. The CDR3 has 13 residues. In DNA form, the CDR3 reads TGTGCCAGCAGCCCTCGACGGAGCTATGGCTACACCTTC. Residues: CASSPRRSYGYTF.

This clonotype was observed a handful of times. This chain links TRBV20-1 with TRBJ2-5, with 8 positions matching TRBD2. The junction had 10 bases not matched to a gene; V was cut back by 3 bases and J by 4 bases. Germline CDR1 reads DFQATT; CDR2 reads SNEGSKA (reference sequence). The CDR3 is 15 residues long. CDR3 region: CSARLGLVGLETQYF. The CDR3 coding sequence is TGCAGTGCTAGGCTGGGACTAGTGGGACTAGAGACCCAGTACTTC.

This clonotype was found a few times. The chain has TRBV5-6 and TRBJ2-7; D is unresolved. CDR3 length: 14 amino acids. V gave up 0 bases and J gave up 2 bases, with 9 bases separating them. Germline CDR1 reads SGHDT; CDR2 reads YYEEEE. The CDR3 sequence is CASSLGSSTYEQYF. The CDR3 DNA reads TGTGCCAGCAGCTTGGGGTCCAGCACCTACGAGCAGTACTTC.

The chain employs TRBV6-1 and TRBJ2-3; 9 bases fit TRBD2. The CDR3 extends over 15 amino acids. Germline V gene lookup returns CDR1 MNHNS and CDR2 SASEGT. The junction had 10 bases not matched to a gene; V was cut back by 8 bases and J by 4 bases. CDR3 DNA: TGTGCCAGCGGGTTTAGCGGGAGCGGGGCAGATACGCAGTATTTT. Translation: CASGFSGSGADTQYF.

The genes are TRBV28 and TRBJ2-3, with D perhaps matching TRBD2 (6 bases). Germline CDR1 reads MDHEN; CDR2 reads SYDVKM. Trimming left V 4 bases short and J 11 bases short, with 13 bases between. The CDR3 totals 12 residues. The chain's CDR3 is CASSSRRGLQYF. CDR3 sequence (DNA): TGTGCCAGCAGTTCCCGCCGGGGGTTGCAGTATTTT. The full variable domain, with the rest looked up from reference TRBV28 and TRBJ2-3, is DVKVTQSSRYLVKRTGEKVFLECVQDMDHENMFWYRQDPGLGLRLIYFSYDVKMKEKGDIPEGYSVSREKKERFSLILESASTNQTSMYLCASSSRRGLQYFGPGTRLTVL.

The rearrangement links TRBV3-1 to TRBJ2-1; 15 bases map to TRBD2. This CDR3 comprises 19 residues. The V gene end was trimmed by 5 bases and the J gene end by 4 bases; junction bases not matched to a gene: 12. CDR1 and CDR2 (germline): LGHDT, YNNKEL (reference sequence). CDR3 DNA: TGTGCCAGCAGCTCGGACCTGGGACTAGCGGGAGGACTATACAATGAGCAGTTCTTC. Translating gives CASSSDLGLAGGLYNEQFF.

This clonotype has only a few counts. The gene calls are TRBV6-1 and TRBJ1-2, with TRBD1 as a possible D gene (6 bases). Germline V lookup: CDR1 MNHNS, CDR2 SASEGT. CDR3 length: 15 residues. V lost 4 bases and J 8 bases, leaving 20 bases between the germline ends. CDR3 coding DNA: TGTGCCAGCAGTGGACCTAACAGACAGGTGGGGGGCTACACCTTC. It is translated as CASSGPNRQVGGYTF.